Each of the 17 T cell receptor beta chains below was sequenced from the same sample in a study of PD-1 blockade in classical Hodgkin lymphoma. Autologous stem cell transplantation was followed by relapse in every patient, and brentuximab vedotin exposure varied. Assay: immunoSEQ multiplex PCR; the TCRdb copy retains only in-frame clones and omits some. The sample lists about 110,000 clones; around 89% were seen once. The specimen was peripheral blood mononuclear cells (PBMCs), collected before the second cycle of nivolumab. The receptors derive from a human donor with classical Hodgkin lymphoma.

The chain couples TRBV5-1 to TRBJ2-2; TRBD1 matches 7 bases. CDR3 length: 15 amino acids. The trim removed 2 bases at V and 1 base at J, leaving 2 bases unmatched. Germline CDR1 SGHRS, CDR2 YFSETQ. CDR3 DNA: TGCGCCAGCAGCTTCCGACAGGGGAACACCGGGGAGCTGTTTTTT. Translating gives CASSFRQGNTGELFF.

The chain recombines TRBV13 with TRBJ2-7; D gene unclear. The CDR3 is 12 residues long. The ends were cut back, 4 bases at V and 7 bases at J, with 11 bases in the middle. Germline V CDR1 and CDR2: PRHDT, FYEKMQ (reference sequence). This CDR3 is CASSSYPREQYF. The CDR3 DNA follows: TGTGCCAGCAGCTCCTACCCCAGGGAGCAGTACTTC. Combining the CDR3 with reference TRBV13 and TRBJ2-7 gives the whole variable domain AAGVIQSPRHLIKEKRETATLKCYPIPRHDTVYWYQQGPGQDPQFLISFYEKMQSDKGSIPDRFSAQQFSDYHSELNMSSLELGDSALYFCASSSYPREQYFGPGTRLTVT.

The chain is built from TRBV14 and TRBJ2-7; D remains ambiguous. The germline V and J ends were trimmed by 1 base and 2 bases, with 18 bases remaining between them. This CDR3 has 17 residues. Germline assignment: CDR1 SGHDN and CDR2 FVKESK. In nucleotides, the CDR3 is TGTGCCAGCAGCCAAGGTGGTTTTGTACCGCGTACCTACGAGCAGTACTTC. Protein sequence: CASSQGGFVPRTYEQYF. The entire variable domain, with the rest obtained from reference TRBV14 and TRBJ2-7, is as follows: EAGVTQFPSHSVIEKGQTVTLRCDPISGHDNLYWYRRVMGKEIKFLLHFVKESKQDESGMPNNRFLAERTGGTYSTLKVQPAELEDSGVYFCASSQGGFVPRTYEQYFGPGTRLTVT.

The genes are TRBV5-8 and TRBJ2-3; D gene unclear. Looked up from germline, CDR1 is SGHTS and CDR2 is YDEGEE. The CDR3 runs to 15 residues. Trimming pared 1 base from V and 1 base from J, leaving 10 bases between. CDR3 sequence: CASSLRQPGTDTQYF. The DNA of the CDR3 is TGTGCCAGCAGCTTGCGGCAGCCCGGCACAGATACGCAGTATTTT.

The chain is built from TRBV4-1 and TRBJ2-1; D ambiguous. Per germline, CDR1 MGHRA and CDR2 YSYEKL. The CDR3 is made up of 17 amino acids. V lost 0 bases and J lost 0, with 12 bases in between. The CDR3 sequence is CASSQESGSASYNEQFF. The CDR3 bases are TGCGCCAGCAGCCAAGAAAGTGGGTCAGCCTCCTACAATGAGCAGTTCTTC.

The chain recombines TRBV6-5 with TRBJ1-2; D not resolved. The CDR3 is 14 residues long. The germline V gene encodes CDR1 MNHEY and CDR2 SVGAGI. V was pared by 6 bases and J by 5 bases, with 16 bases between. The CDR3 loop is CASRTEGRGYGYTF. In nucleotides, the CDR3 is TGTGCCAGCAGGACTGAGGGCCGGGGTTATGGCTACACCTTC.

This clone was seen only a few times. V is TRBV28 and J is TRBJ1-5; a possible D gene is TRBD1 (6 bases). Germline CDR1 is MDHEN and CDR2 is SYDVKM. Trimming took off 2 bases at V and 0 bases at J, with 8 bases between the two ends. The CDR3 is 15 residues long. The CDR3 DNA reads as TGTGCCAGCAGTTTAATGGGGGCTAGCAATCAGCCCCAGCATTTT. It is translated as CASSLMGASNQPQHF.

This chain uses TRBV11-2 with TRBJ2-2; tentatively, D is TRBD1 (6 bases). In germline, CDR1 is SGHAT, CDR2 FQNNGV. The CDR3 contains 16 residues. The germline V and J ends were trimmed by 3 bases and 0 bases, with 11 bases remaining between them. The CDR3: CASSFNRVTNTGELFF. In DNA, the CDR3 is TGTGCCAGCAGCTTCAACAGGGTTACGAACACCGGGGAGCTGTTTTTT.

CDR3 sequence: CASSFGTGRGNTIYF. The CDR3 DNA sequence: TGTGCCAGCAGCTTTGGGACAGGGAGGGGAAACACCATATATTTT. This chain links TRBV5-4 with TRBJ1-3, with 9 bases fitting TRBD1. The V and J ends lost 2 bases and 4 bases, in that order; junction bases with no gene match: 4. Per germline, CDR1 SGHNT and CDR2 YYREEE (reference sequence). The CDR3 sequence is 15 residues long.

V and J are TRBV5-4 and TRBJ1-1; TRBD1 aligns across 7 bases. The V segment lost 3 bases and the J segment 7 bases; nucleotides outside the gene matches: 15. There are 16 residues in the CDR3. Germline CDR1 and CDR2: SGHNT and YYREEE (reference sequence). In nucleotides, the CDR3 is TGTGCCAGCAGCTGGAGGGGAGGGGGCGCTAACGATGAAGCTTTCTTT. Translating gives CASSWRGGGANDEAFF.

The chain has TRBV28 and TRBJ2-5; no firm D call. The CDR3 loop spans 16 amino acids. From germline, CDR1 is MDHEN and CDR2 SYDVKM. Trimming removed 6 bases from V and 4 bases from J, with 21 bases in between. The CDR3 DNA sequence: TGTGCCAGCAGAGGGCCTCTGGGCGATCCTGGAGAGACCCAGTACTTC. This encodes CASRGPLGDPGETQYF.

The chain has TRBV27 and TRBJ2-1; D uncertain. Trimming left V 7 bases short and J 2 bases short, with 15 bases between. CDR1 MNHEY and CDR2 SMNVEV come from the germline V gene (reference sequence). The CDR3 extends over 15 amino acids. CDR3 region: CASIKSLHTYNEQFF. The CDR3 DNA reads TGTGCCAGCATCAAGTCACTGCACACCTACAATGAGCAGTTCTTC.

The gene calls are TRBV6-5 and TRBJ1-2, with 7 bases that match TRBD1. V was pared by 5 bases and J by 4 bases, with 4 bases of the junction left unmatched. CDR1 is MNHEY and CDR2 is SVGAGI in the germline V gene. The length of the CDR3 is 13 residues. The CDR3 DNA follows: TGTGCCAGCAGTGAGGGACAGTTCTATGGCTACACCTTC. Translated: CASSEGQFYGYTF.

This clone is termed medium-sized. The same CDR3 can be traced to other DNA sequences in this sample. The CDR3 loop is CASSQQGTTEAFF. In DNA, the CDR3 is TGTGCCAGCAGCCAACAGGGAACCACTGAAGCTTTCTTT. V is TRBV6-5 and J is TRBJ1-1, with a weak D call TRBD1 (6 bases). Germline CDR1 and CDR2: MNHEY and SVGAGI. This CDR3 has 13 amino acids. V lost 6 bases and J 4 bases, leaving 12 bases between the germline ends.

The rearrangement links TRBV6-5 to TRBJ2-7; TRBD1 aligns across 8 bases. The CDR3 runs to 16 residues. Looked up from germline, CDR1 is MNHEY and CDR2 is SVGAGI. V was clipped by 3 bases and J by 7 bases; unmatched bases: 14. CDR3 in DNA: TGTGCCAGCAGTTATACTTCCGGGACAGGCAGGAGGGAGCAGTACTTC. Protein sequence: CASSYTSGTGRREQYF.

The chain carries TRBV6-7 and TRBJ1-4; tentative D call: TRBD1 (5 bases). TRBV6-7 is classed as an ORF, of uncertain function. V was shortened by 2 bases and J by 8 bases, with 15 bases between the two germline ends. The CDR3 totals 15 residues. In DNA form, the CDR3 reads TGTGCCAGCAGTTACGCGAAAGTAGGGGACGAAAAACTGTTTTTT. Translating gives CASSYAKVGDEKLFF.

This chain links TRBV5-4 with TRBJ1-1; 8 bases line up with TRBD1. Unmatched junction bases numbered 1, after V lost 2 bases and J lost 4 bases. Germline V CDR1 and CDR2: SGHNT, YYREEE (reference sequence). The CDR3 loop spans 13 amino acids. The CDR3 bases are TGTGCCAGCAGCTTCGACAGGGGCACTGAAGCTTTCTTT. Protein product: CASSFDRGTEAFF.